This T cell receptor (beta chain) was profiled in a study of cytomegalovirus exposure and HLA in healthy donors. This clone was detected a few times. Antigen specificity is unknown. Whole-study findings and limits: In a later analysis, a missense DCLRE1C variant was linked to TCR beta V- and J-gene trimming. Later work showed greater clonal expansion in HLA-associated TCR beta chains than in equally common others.

Both 60 Vbeta primers and 13 Jbeta primers went into the PCR. Clones were read by immunoSEQ multiplex PCR, and TCRdb kept only the in-frame ones, dropping some. The table lists approximately 170,000 clones, over 70% of them singletons, with approximately 7% in the top ten. The specimen sequenced was PBMCs. The receptor was derived from a middle-aged woman in good health and CMV-seropositive.

The CDR3 loop reads CASSSAGGPEETQYF. The CDR3 coding sequence is TGTGCCAGCAGTTCGGCGGGGGGCCCTGAAGAGACCCAGTACTTC. This chain joins TRBV28 and TRBJ2-5; TRBD2 aligns across 8 bases. The germline gives CDR1 MDHEN, CDR2 SYDVKM. Trimming cost V 4 bases and J 3 bases; bases outside gene matches: 7. The CDR3 covers 15 residues.